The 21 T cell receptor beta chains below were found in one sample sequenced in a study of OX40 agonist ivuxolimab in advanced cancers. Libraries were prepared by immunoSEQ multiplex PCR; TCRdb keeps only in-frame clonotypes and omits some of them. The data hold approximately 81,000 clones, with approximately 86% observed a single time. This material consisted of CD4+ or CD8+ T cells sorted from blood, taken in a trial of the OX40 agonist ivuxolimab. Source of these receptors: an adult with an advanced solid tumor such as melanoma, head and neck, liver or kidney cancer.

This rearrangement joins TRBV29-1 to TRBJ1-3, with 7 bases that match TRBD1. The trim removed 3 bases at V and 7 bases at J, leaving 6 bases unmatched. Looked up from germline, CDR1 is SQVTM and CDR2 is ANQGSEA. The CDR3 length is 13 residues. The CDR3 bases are TGCAGCGTTGAGAAGACAGGGAGCAACACCATATATTTT. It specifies CSVEKTGSNTIYF.

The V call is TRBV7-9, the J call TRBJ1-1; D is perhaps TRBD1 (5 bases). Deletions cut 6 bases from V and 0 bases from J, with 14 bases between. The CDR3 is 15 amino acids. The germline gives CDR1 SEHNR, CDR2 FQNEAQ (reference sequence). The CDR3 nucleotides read TGTGCCAGCAGGTCTACGGGGGGAATGAACACTGAAGCTTTCTTT. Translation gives CASRSTGGMNTEAFF.

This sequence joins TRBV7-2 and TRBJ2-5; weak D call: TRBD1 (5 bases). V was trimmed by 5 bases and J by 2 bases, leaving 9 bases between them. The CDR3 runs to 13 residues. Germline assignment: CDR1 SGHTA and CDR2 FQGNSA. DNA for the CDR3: TGTGCCAGCAGCCGACAGTTTCAAGAGACCCAGTACTTC. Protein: CASSRQFQETQYF.

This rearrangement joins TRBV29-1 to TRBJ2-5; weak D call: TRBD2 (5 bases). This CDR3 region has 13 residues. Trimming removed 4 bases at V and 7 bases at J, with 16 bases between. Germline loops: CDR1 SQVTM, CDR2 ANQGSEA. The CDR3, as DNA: TGCAGCGTTGGGTTCGGGGTAACCGGGACCCAGTACTTC. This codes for CSVGFGVTGTQYF.

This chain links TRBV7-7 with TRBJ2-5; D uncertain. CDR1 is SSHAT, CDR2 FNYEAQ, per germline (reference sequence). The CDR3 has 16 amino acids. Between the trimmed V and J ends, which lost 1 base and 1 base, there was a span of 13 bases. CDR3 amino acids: CASSLGQLMTQETQYF. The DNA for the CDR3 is TGTGCCAGCAGCTTAGGGCAGCTTATGACCCAAGAGACCCAGTACTTC.

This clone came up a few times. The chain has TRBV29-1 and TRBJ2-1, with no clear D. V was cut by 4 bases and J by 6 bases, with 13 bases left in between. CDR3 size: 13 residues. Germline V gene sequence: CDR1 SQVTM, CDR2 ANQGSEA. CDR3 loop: CSVVTVLSNEQFF. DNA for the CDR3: TGCAGCGTTGTTACAGTGTTAAGCAATGAGCAGTTCTTC.

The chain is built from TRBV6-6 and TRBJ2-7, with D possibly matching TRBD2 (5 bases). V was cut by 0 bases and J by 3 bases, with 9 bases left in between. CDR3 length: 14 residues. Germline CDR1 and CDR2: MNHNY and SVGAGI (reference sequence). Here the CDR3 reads CASSYSGRGYEQYF. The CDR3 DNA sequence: TGTGCCAGCAGTTACTCCGGACGGGGCTACGAGCAGTACTTC.

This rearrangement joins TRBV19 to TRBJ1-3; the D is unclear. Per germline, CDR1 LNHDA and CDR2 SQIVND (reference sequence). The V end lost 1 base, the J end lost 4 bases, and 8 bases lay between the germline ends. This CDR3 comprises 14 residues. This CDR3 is CASSIGTPGNTIYF. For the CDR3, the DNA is TGTGCCAGTAGTATAGGGACTCCAGGAAACACCATATATTTT.

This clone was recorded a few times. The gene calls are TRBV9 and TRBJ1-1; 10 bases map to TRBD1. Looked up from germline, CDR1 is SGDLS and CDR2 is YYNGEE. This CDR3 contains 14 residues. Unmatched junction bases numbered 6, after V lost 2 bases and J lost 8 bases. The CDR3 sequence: CASSVGQGPREAFF. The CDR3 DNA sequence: TGTGCCAGCAGCGTGGGACAGGGGCCCCGGGAAGCTTTCTTT.

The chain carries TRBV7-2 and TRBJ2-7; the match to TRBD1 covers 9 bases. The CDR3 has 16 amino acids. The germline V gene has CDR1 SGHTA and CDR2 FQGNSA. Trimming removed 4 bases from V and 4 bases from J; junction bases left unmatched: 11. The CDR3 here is CASSSFGQGNLYEQYF. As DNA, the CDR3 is TGTGCCAGCAGCTCCTTCGGACAGGGGAATTTGTACGAGCAGTACTTC.

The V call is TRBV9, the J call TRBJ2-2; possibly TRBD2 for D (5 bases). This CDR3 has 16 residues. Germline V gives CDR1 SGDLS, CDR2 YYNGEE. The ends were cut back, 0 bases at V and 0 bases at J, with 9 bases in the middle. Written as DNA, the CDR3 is TGTGCCAGCAGCGTAGAATGGACTCCGAACACCGGGGAGCTGTTTTTT. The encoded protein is CASSVEWTPNTGELFF.

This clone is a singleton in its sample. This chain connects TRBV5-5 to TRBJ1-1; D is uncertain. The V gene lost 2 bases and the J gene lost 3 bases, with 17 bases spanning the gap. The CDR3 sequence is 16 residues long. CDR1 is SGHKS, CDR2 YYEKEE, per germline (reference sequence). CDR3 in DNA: TGTGCCAGCAGCTTCTTCTGGGAAGCGCGGGACACTGAAGCTTTCTTT. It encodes CASSFFWEARDTEAFF.

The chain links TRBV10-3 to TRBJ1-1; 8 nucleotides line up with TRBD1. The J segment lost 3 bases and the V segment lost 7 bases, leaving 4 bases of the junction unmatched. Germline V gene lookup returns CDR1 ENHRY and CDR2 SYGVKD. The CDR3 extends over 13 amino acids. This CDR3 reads CAIKTGVDTEAFF. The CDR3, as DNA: TGTGCCATCAAGACAGGGGTAGACACTGAAGCTTTCTTT.

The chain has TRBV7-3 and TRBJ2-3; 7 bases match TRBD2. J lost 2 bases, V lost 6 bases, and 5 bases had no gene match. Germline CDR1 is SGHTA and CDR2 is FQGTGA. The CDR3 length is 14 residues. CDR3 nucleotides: TGTGCCAGCAGTCGAGCGGGACCCACAGATACGCAGTATTTT. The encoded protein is CASSRAGPTDTQYF.

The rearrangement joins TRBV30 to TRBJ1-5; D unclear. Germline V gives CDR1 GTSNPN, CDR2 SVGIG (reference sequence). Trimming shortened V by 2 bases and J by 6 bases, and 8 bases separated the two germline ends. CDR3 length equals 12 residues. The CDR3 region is CAWSQPGQPQHF. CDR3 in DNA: TGTGCCTGGAGTCAGCCGGGTCAGCCCCAGCATTTT.

The chain's CDR3 is CASAVRSMNTEAFF. CDR3 DNA sequence: TGTGCTAGTGCGGTAAGGTCGATGAACACTGAAGCTTTCTTT. The chain uses TRBV12-5 and TRBJ1-1, with unresolved D. The V end was cut by 7 bases, the J end by 0 bases, with 12 bases between. The germline CDR1 and CDR2 sequences are LGHNT and FRNRAP. The CDR3 covers 14 residues.

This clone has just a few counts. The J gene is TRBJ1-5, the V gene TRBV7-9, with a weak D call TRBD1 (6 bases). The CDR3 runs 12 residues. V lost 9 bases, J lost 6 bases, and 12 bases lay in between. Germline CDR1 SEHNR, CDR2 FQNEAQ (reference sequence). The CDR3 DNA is TGTGCCAGTGCCACAGGGAGTCAGCCCCAGCATTTT. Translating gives CASATGSQPQHF.

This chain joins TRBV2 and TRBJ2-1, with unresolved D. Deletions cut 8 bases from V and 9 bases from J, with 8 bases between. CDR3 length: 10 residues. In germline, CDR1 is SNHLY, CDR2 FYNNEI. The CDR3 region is CASLLIEQFF. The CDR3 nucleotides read TGTGCCAGCCTATTGATTGAGCAGTTCTTC.

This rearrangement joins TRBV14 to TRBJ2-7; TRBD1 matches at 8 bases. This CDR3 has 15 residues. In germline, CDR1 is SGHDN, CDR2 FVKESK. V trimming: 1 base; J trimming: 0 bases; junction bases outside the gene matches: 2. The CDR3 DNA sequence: TGTGCCAGCAGCCAAGGGACAGGGTCCTCCTACGAGCAGTACTTC. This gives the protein CASSQGTGSSYEQYF.

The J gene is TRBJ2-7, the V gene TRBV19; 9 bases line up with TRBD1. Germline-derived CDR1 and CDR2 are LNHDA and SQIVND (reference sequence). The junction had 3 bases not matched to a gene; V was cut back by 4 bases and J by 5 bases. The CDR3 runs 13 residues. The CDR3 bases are TGTGCCAGTAGTACACAGGGGGCCCACGAGCAGTACTTC. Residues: CASSTQGAHEQYF.

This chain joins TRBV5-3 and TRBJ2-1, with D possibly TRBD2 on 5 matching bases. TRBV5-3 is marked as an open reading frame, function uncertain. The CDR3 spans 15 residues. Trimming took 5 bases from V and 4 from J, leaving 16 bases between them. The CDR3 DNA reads TGTGCCAGAAGTTTTCTCGGGGTAGTTTACAATGAGCAGTTCTTC. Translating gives CARSFLGVVYNEQFF.